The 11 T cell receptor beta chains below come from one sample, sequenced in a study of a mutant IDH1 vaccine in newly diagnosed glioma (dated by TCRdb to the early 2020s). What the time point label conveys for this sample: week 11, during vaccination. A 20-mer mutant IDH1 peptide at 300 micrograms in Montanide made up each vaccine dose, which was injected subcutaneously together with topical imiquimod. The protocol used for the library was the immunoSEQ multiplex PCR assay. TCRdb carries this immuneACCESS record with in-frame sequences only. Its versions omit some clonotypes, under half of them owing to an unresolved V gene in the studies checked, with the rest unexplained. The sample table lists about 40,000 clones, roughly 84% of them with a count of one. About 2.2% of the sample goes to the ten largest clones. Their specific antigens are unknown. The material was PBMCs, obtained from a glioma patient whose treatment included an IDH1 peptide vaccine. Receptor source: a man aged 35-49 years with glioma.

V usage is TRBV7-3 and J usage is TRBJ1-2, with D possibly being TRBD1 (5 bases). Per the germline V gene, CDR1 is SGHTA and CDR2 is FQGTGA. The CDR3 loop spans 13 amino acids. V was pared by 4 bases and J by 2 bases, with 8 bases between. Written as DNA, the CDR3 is TGTGCCAGCAGCTCGGGACCGAACTATGGCTACACCTTC. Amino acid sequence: CASSSGPNYGYTF. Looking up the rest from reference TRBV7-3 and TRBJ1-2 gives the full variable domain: GAGVSQTPSNKVTEKGKYVELRCDPISGHTALYWYRQSLGQGPEFLIYFQGTGAADDSGLPNDRFFAVRPEGSVSTLKIQRTERGDSAVYLCASSSGPNYGYTFGSGTRLTVV.

The DNA for the CDR3 is TGTGCCAGCAGGGAGGGACAGATGAACACTGAAGCTTTCTTT. This translates into CASREGQMNTEAFF. The chain couples TRBV2 to TRBJ1-1, with 7 nucleotides matching TRBD1. The CDR3 consists of 14 residues. Germline CDR1 and CDR2: SNHLY and FYNNEI. The junction had 4 bases not matched to a gene; V was cut back by 6 bases and J by 0 bases.

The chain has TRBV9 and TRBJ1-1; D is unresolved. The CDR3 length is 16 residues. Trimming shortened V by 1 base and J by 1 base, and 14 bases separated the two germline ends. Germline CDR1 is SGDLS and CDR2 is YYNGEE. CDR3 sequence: CASSVIPERPNTEAFF. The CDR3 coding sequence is TGTGCCAGCAGCGTAATACCAGAGCGACCGAACACTGAAGCTTTCTTT.

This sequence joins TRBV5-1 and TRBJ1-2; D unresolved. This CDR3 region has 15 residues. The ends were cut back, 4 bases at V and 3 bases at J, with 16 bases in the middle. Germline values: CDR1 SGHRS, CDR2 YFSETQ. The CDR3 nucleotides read TGCGCCAGCAGCCCCGGAGCGAATACTGACTATGGCTACACCTTC. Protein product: CASSPGANTDYGYTF. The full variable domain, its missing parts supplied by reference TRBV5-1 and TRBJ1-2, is KAGVTQTPRYLIKTRGQQVTLSCSPISGHRSVSWYQQTPGQGLQFLFEYFSETQRNKGNFPGRFSGRQFSNSRSEMNVSTLELGDSALYLCASSPGANTDYGYTFGSGTRLTVV.

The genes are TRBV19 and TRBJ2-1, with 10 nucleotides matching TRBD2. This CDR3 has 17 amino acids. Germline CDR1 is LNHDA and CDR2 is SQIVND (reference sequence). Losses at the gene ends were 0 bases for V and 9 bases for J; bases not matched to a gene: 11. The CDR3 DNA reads TGTGCCAGTAGTATAGATTTCGCTAGCGGGAGTAATAGTGAGCAGTTCTTC. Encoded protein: CASSIDFASGSNSEQFF.

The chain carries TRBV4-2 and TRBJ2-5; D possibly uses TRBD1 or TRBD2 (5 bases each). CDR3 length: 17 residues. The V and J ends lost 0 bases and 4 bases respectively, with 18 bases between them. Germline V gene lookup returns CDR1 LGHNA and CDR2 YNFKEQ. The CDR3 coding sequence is TGTGCCAGCAGCCAAGAGAGGGGTCGGTCCAGGAGAGAGACCCAGTACTTC. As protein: CASSQERGRSRRETQYF.

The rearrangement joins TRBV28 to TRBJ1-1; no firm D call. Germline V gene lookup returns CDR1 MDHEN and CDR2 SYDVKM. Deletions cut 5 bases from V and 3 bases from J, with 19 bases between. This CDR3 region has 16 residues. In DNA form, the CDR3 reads TGTGCCAGCAGTCCAAGGGTTCGGGGTCGGTACACTGAAGCTTTCTTT. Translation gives CASSPRVRGRYTEAFF.

The CDR3 region is CASSIGTGAGETQYF. The CDR3 DNA reads TGCGCCAGCAGCATAGGGACAGGGGCGGGTGAGACCCAGTACTTC. The chain carries TRBV5-1 and TRBJ2-5; 10 bases are shared with TRBD1. Per germline, CDR1 SGHRS and CDR2 YFSETQ. Trimming removed 4 bases from V and 5 bases from J; junction bases left unmatched: 8. CDR3 length: 15 residues.

The CDR3 loop reads CASSKRPTGSYGNTIYF. CDR3 nucleotide sequence: TGTGCCAGCAGCAAAAGGCCGACAGGCAGCTATGGAAACACCATATATTTT. The chain couples TRBV21-1 to TRBJ1-3; TRBD1, the D gene given by the table, was not confirmed from the DNA. TRBV21-1 is a documented pseudogene. This CDR3 is 17 amino acids long.

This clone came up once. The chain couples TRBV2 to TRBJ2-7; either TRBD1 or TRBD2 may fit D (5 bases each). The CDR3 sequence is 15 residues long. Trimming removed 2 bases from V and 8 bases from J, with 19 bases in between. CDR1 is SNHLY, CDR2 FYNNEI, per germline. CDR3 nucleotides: TGTGCCAGCAGTGAAACCGAGACAGTTGGGGAGAAGCAGTACTTC. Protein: CASSETETVGEKQYF.

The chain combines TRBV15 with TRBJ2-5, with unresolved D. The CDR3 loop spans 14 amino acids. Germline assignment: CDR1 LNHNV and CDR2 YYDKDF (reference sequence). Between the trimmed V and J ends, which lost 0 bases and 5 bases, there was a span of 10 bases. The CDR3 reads CATSRDHGSETQYF. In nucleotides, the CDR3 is TGTGCCACCAGCAGAGATCACGGGTCGGAGACCCAGTACTTC.